The sequence of this T cell receptor (beta chain) was determined in a study of cytomegalovirus exposure and HLA in healthy donors. Across the whole study: Genotyping showed around 80% of 398 donors falling in the Caucasian-associated ancestry cluster.

13 Jbeta primers and 60 Vbeta primers were used for the PCR. The data were produced by immunoSEQ multiplex PCR, yet TCRdb's version contains in-frame clones alone and is incomplete. This listing includes about 130,000 clones. Deletions cut 2 bases from V and 1 base from J, with 12 bases between. Looked up from germline, CDR1 is MDHEN and CDR2 is SYDVKM. CDR3 length: 15 amino acids. This TCR derives from a man younger than 35 in good health and CMV-seronegative. This chain links TRBV28 with TRBJ2-7, with a weak D call TRBD1 (5 bases). The sequenced sample was PBMCs. CDR3 protein: CASSLLTDSSYEQYF. Written as DNA, the CDR3 is TGTGCCAGCAGTTTACTCACAGACAGTTCCTACGAGCAGTACTTC.